The sequence of this T cell receptor (beta chain) was determined in a study of T cell responses to AZD1222 COVID-19 vaccine. Across the whole study: Investigators merged groups given second doses at roughly 4 or roughly 12 weeks. Study results and limitations: In a largely white British group with more females than males, clonal diversity was possibly underestimated. Among those given AZD1222, only five or six were seropositive at baseline.

The germline CDR1 and CDR2 sequences are SGHNT and YYREEE (reference sequence). V trimming: 2 bases; J trimming: 7 bases; junction bases outside the gene matches: 7. There are 15 residues in the CDR3. Turning to this clone: Its antigen is unknown.

Only in-frame clones appear in the TCRdb table, and some are missing; sequencing was by immunoSEQ multiplex PCR. The sample has over 120,000 clones; 93% are singletons. The rearrangement uses TRBV5-4 and TRBJ2-1; TRBD1 aligns across 9 bases. The sequenced sample was peripheral blood, obtained on day 0 of AZD1222 vaccination. The sequence came from an adult in good health. In DNA, the CDR3 is TGTGCCAGCAGCTTCCGGGACAGGGTTTGGAATGAGCAGTTCTTC. It yields the protein CASSFRDRVWNEQFF.